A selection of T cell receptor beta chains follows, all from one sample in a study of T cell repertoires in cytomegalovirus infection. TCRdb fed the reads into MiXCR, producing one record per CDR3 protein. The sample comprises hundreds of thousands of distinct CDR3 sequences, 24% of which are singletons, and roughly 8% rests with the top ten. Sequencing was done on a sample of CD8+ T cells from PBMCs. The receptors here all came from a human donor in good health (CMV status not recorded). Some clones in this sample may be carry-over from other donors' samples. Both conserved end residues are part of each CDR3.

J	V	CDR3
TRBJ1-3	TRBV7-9	CASSAAGSGNTIYF
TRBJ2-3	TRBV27	CATTSLVTDTQYF
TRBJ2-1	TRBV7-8	CASSLEARGDEQFF
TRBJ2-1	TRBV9	CANNPNEQFF
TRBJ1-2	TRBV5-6	CASSYHTNYGYTF
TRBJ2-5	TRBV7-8	CASSLDTSGEETQYF
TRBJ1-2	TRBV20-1	CSARLSEGPRYTF
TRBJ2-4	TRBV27	CASSPGLAAPFQYF
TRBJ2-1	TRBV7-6	CANSFGGAFGNEQFF
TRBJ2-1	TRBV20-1	CSARDTWAYNEQFF
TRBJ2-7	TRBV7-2	CASSRPGTGNEQYF
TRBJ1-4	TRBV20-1	CSAISRGQTNEKLFF
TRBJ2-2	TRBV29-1	CSVEVIGEGTGELFF
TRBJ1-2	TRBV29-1	CSVEDWGEFGYTF
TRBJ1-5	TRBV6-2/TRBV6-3	CASTYGGRNQPQHF
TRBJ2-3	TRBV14	CASSQGRGYTDTQYF
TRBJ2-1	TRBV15	CATSRLPPPGPSYNEQFF
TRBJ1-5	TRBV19	CASSIRTDQPQHF
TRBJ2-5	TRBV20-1	CSARRQGQETQYF
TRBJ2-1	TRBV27	CASRYGGFHEQFF
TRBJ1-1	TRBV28	CASSQLGPEAFF
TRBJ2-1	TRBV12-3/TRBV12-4	CASTDQEGNEQFF
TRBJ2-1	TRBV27	CASSSSDEQFF
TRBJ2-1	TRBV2	CASRPSGASYNEQFF
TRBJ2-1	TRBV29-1	CSVSWGSNEQFF
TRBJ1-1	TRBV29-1	CSVIRRHKSLNTEAFF
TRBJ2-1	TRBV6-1	CATRILSYNEQFF
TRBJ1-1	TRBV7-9	CASSLARVGAFF
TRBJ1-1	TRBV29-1	CSVEDQGARIRSGGFF